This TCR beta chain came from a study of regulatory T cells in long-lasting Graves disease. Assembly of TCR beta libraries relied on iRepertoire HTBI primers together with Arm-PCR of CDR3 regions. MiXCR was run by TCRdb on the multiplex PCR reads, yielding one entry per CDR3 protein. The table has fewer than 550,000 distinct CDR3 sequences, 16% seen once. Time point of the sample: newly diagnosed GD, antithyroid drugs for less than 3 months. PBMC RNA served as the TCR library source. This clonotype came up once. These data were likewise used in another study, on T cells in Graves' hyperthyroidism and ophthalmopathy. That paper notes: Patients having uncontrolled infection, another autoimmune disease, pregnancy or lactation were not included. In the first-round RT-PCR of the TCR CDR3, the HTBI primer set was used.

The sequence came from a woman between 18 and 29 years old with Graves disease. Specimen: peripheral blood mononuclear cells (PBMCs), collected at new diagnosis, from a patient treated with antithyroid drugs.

Here the CDR3 reads CSASAYEQYF. The CDR3 nucleotides are TGCAGTGCTAGCGCATACGAGCAGTACTTC. V usage is TRBV20-1 and J usage is TRBJ2-7; no clear D. The CDR3 has 10 residues. CDR1 is DFQATT, CDR2 SNEGSKA, per germline (reference sequence). Trimming left V 3 bases short and J 4 bases short, with 4 bases between.